What follows describes a single T cell receptor beta chain. Base-call qualities are not available, and no considerably larger clone is one nucleotide away. Explained via the paper, the time point label denotes: cells obtained before transplantation from donor or recipient. Mixed lymphocyte reactions plated 200,000 CFSE-labeled pre-transplant responders with 200,000 irradiated violet-dye-labeled stimulators and were cultured for 6 days. After the mixed lymphocyte reaction, proliferating CD3+CD4+CFSE-low and CD3+CD8+CFSE-low responder cells were FACS-sorted on a BD Influx sorter. The sample comes from a study of graft-versus-host responses after intestinal transplantation (dated by TCRdb to the early 2020s). Broadly, across the study: The transplants that recipients got were multivisceral, liver-intestinal, or isolated intestinal. After intestinal transplantation, graft-versus-host and host-versus-graft alloreactive T cell clones were followed in the graft, circulation and bone marrow using bulk TCR-beta CDR3 sequencing. Every recipient was given anti-thymocyte globulin induction, followed by around three years of maintenance tacrolimus and steroids. Instead of going to the commercial service, samples from a few later patients were sequenced in-house on an Illumina MiSeq and processed with MiXCR. Of the roughly 25 intestinal transplant recipients enrolled in the cohort, one of whom was a retransplant, a few patients without pretransplant specimens were excluded. Alloreactive clones were identified by sequencing pre-transplant mixed lymphocyte reaction products and comparing them with unstimulated pre-transplant donor and recipient T cells. Donor T cell macrochimerism was defined as a peak of at least 4% donor T cells among recipient peripheral blood mononuclear cells. What the work shows at the level of the full study, not this receptor alone: Conclusions were limited by the relatively low number and heterogeneity of intestinal transplant patients. In patients with donor T cell macrochimerism, the allografts had high GvH to HvG T cell clonal ratios. Peak levels of circulating GvH clones were associated with declines in HvG clones early after transplant. GvH clones were detected in recipient bone marrow, and some of these GvH clones were observed earlier in ileal mucosa or blood, consistent with an intestinal mucosal origin.

Preparation of the library involved the immunoSEQ multiplex PCR assay. In most patients, genomic DNA was isolated using the Qiagen DNeasy Blood and Tissue Kit and sent frozen to Adaptive Biotechnologies for TCR sequencing. High-throughput TCR-beta CDR3 sequencing of genomic DNA from most patients was performed by Adaptive Biotechnologies. The study's own analysis went as follows. Adaptive's ImmunoSEQ software supplied the TCR sequencing data for around 19 patients, while MiXCR and VDJtools were used to process a few other patients. CD4 versus CD8 sorting errors were corrected by removing sequences found in both subsets at a frequency ratio below 5:1. CDR3 nucleotide sequences shared between donor and recipient were removed because their origin could not be assigned. Alloreactive clones required at least 2-fold expansion over unstimulated cells and minimum CFSE-low frequency of 0.002% (template counts) or 0.001% (read counts). Mappable clones were those detected in sequenced pre-transplant spleen, lymph node, or MLR CFSE-low populations of the donor or recipient. The cumulative frequency of alloreactive clones was calculated as a percentage of all sequences, weighted by copy number. TCRdb re-hosts the immuneACCESS table, in-frame sequences only. Its copies lack some clones; in the studies checked, an unresolved V gene accounts for under half of them, and the cause for the rest is not known. The D gene and trimming were derived from the DNA, and the V and J assignments and clone size from that table. The sample profile shows approximately 20,000 clones; over 40% of them were found once. 1.5% to 2% of the sample is taken by the ten largest.

Including cysteine and phenylalanine, the CDR3 has 17 amino acids. Only CDR3 DNA remains: 51 bases, in frame from the first base. Deletion took 7 bases off V and 4 bases off J, with a span of 23 bases between the germline ends. CDR1 MDHEN and CDR2 SYDVKM were looked up in the germline V gene. The rearrangement combines TRBV28 with TRBJ2-4; TRBD2 is possibly the D segment (5 matching bases). The source is a human patient who received an intestinal transplant. The sample was alloreactive CD8+ T cells from a mixed lymphocyte reaction culture, taken before intestinal transplant. Interpreted using the paper, the cell subset or site label stands for: CFSE-low proliferating T cells sorted from roughly 6-day pre-transplant mixed lymphocyte reaction (GvH or HvG direction). The CDR3 amino acid sequence is: CASTTRVGGSWKNIQYF. The bases are TGTGCCAGCACCACTAGGGTCGGCGGATCTTGGAAAAACATTCAGTACTTC.